These T cell receptor beta chains were read from a single sample in a study of shared clonotypes between healthy human individuals. Produced via immunoSEQ multiplex PCR; TCRdb's table is partial and in-frame only. The profile shows approximately 2.5 million clones, about 92% of them singletons. What was sequenced was naive CD4+ T cells sorted from blood. The receptor source for this set is a man younger than 30 in good health. Both conserved end residues are trimmed from each CDR3. A D gene is named only where the DNA matches it firmly.

V gene	J gene	D gene	CDR3 protein
TRBV6-6	TRBJ2-2	TRBD2	ASSYGAGGTGELF
TRBV28	TRBJ2-7	TRBD1	ASSLIPPTGVEQY
TRBV2	TRBJ2-5	NA	ASSLQETQY
TRBV19	TRBJ2-4	TRBD1	ASRSAGGKNIQY
TRBV18	TRBJ2-3	NA	ASSPQGTSSTDTQY
TRBV10-3	TRBJ2-4	NA	AISEFPQALAKNIQY
TRBV2	TRBJ2-5	TRBD1	ASSEAGKDRSLGTQY
TRBV2	TRBJ2-5	NA	ASTGDSVTQY
TRBV9	TRBJ2-1	TRBD2	ASSALAGGLYNEQF
TRBV4-1	TRBJ2-1	TRBD2	ASSQELAGGPGNEQF
TRBV25-1	TRBJ1-6	NA	ASSEFQDRNSPLH
TRBV28	TRBJ1-6	NA	ASSLSRVTGENSPLH
TRBV19	TRBJ1-6	TRBD1	ASSIDGTGINSPLH
TRBV18	TRBJ2-7	TRBD1	ASSPRQGLSYEQY
TRBV27	TRBJ2-7	NA	ASGGTGYEQY
TRBV7-2	TRBJ2-1	TRBD2	ASSLGGLAPYNEQF
TRBV2	TRBJ2-7	NA	ASSRDHSYEQY